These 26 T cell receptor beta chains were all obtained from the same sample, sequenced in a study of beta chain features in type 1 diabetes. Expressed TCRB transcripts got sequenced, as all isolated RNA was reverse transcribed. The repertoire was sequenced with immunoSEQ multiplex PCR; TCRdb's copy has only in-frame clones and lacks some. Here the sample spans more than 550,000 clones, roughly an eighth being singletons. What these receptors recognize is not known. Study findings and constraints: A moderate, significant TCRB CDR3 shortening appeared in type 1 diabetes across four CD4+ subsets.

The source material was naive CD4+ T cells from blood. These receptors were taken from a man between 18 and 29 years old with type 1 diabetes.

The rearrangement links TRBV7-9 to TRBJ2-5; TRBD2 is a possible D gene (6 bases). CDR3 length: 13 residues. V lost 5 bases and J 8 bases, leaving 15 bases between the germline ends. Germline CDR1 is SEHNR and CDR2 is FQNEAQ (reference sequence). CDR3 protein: CASSPLGLTTQYF. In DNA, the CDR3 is TGTGCCAGCAGCCCCCTTGGACTAACCACCCAGTACTTC.

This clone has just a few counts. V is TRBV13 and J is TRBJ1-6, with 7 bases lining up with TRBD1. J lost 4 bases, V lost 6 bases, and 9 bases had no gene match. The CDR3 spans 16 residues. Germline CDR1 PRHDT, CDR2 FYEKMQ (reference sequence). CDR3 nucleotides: TGTGCCAGCAGAGAAAGGGACAGAGATTATAATTCACCCCTCCACTTT. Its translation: CASRERDRDYNSPLHF. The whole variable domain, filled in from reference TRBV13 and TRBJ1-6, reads AAGVIQSPRHLIKEKRETATLKCYPIPRHDTVYWYQQGPGQDPQFLISFYEKMQSDKGSIPDRFSAQQFSDYHSELNMSSLELGDSALYFCASRERDRDYNSPLHFGNGTRLTVT.

The DNA of the CDR3 is TGCGCCAGCAGTCAAAGGACAGGGGCCTCCTACTATGGCTACACCTTC. It translates to CASSQRTGASYYGYTF. The chain employs TRBV23-1 and TRBJ1-2, with 9 bases identical to TRBD1. TRBV23-1 is assigned to the ORF class and has an uncertain function. V shed 2 bases and J 3 bases; nucleotides not matched to a gene: 7. The CDR3 has 16 amino acids.

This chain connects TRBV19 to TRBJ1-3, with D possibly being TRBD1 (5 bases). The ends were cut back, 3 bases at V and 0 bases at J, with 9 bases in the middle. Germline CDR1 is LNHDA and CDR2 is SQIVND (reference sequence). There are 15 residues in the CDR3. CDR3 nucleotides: TGTGCCAGTAGTATCGACAGAGTCTCTGGAAACACCATATATTTT. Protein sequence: CASSIDRVSGNTIYF.

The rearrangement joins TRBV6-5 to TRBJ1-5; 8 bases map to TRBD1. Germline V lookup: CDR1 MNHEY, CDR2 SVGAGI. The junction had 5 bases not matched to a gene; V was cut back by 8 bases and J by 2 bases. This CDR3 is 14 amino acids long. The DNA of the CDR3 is TGTGCCAGCGGCGAACAGGGGGGCAATCAGCCCCAGCATTTT. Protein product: CASGEQGGNQPQHF.

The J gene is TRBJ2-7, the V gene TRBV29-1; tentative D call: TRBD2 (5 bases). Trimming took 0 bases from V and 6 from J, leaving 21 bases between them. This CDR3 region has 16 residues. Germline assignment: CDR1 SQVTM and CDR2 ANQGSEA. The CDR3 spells CSVEDPAGRVRGEQYF. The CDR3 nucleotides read TGCAGCGTTGAAGACCCGGCGGGTCGAGTGAGAGGCGAGCAGTACTTC.

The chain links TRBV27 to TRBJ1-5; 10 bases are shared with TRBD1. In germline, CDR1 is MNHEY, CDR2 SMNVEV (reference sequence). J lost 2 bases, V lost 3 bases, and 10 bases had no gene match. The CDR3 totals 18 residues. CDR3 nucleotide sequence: TGTGCCAGCAGTTTGGAGGGACAGGGGCGGATGGGCAATCAGCCCCAGCATTTT. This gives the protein CASSLEGQGRMGNQPQHF.

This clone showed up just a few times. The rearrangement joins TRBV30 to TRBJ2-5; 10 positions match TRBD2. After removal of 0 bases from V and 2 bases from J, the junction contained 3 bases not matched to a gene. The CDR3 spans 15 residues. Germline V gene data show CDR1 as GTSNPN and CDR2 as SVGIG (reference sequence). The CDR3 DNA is TGTGCCTGGAGTGTAGGGACTAGCGTACAAGAGACCCAGTACTTC. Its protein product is CAWSVGTSVQETQYF.

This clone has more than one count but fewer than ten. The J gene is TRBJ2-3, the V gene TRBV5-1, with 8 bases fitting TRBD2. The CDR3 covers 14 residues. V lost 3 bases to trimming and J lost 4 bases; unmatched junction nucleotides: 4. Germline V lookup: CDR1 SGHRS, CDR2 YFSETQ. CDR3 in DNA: TGCGCCAGCAGCTGGACTAGCTCCTCAGATACGCAGTATTTT. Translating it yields CASSWTSSSDTQYF.

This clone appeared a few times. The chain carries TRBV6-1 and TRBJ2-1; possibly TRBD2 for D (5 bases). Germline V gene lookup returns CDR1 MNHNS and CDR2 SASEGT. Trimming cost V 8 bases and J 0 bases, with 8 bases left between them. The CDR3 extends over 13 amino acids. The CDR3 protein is CASFRDSYNEQFF. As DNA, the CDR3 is TGTGCCAGCTTTCGGGACTCCTACAATGAGCAGTTCTTC.

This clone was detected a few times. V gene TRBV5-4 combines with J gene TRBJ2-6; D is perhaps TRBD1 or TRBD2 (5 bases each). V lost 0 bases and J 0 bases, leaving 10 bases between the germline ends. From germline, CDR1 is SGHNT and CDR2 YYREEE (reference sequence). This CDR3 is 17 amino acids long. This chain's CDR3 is CASSLDGTDSGANVLTF. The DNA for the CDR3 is TGTGCCAGCAGCTTGGATGGGACGGACTCTGGGGCCAACGTCCTGACTTTC.

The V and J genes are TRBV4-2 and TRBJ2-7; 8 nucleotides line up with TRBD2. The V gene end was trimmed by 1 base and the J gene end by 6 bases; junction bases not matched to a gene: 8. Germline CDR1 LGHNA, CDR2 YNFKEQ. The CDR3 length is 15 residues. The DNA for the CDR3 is TGTGCCAGCAGCCAAGCAGGACTAGCTTCGTCCGAGCAGTACTTC. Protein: CASSQAGLASSEQYF.

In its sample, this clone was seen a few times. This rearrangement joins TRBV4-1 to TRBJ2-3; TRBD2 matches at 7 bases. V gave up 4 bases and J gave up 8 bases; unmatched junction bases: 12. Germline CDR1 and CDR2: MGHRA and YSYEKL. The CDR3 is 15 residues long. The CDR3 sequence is CASSRPTGGGVTQYF. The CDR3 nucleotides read TGCGCCAGCAGCCGCCCGACTGGGGGAGGGGTTACGCAGTATTTT.

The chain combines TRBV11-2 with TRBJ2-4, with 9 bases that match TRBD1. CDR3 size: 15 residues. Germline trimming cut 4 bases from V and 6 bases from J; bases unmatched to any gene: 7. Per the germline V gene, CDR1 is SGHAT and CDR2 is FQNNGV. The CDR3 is CASSSPDRGGNIQYF. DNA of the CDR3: TGTGCCAGCAGCTCTCCCGACAGGGGGGGAAACATTCAGTACTTC. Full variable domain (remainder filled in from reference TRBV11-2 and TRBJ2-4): EAGVAQSPRYKIIEKRQSVAFWCNPISGHATLYWYQQILGQGPKLLIQFQNNGVVDDSQLPKDRFSAERLKGVDSTLKIQPAKLEDSAVYLCASSSPDRGGNIQYFGAGTRLSVL.

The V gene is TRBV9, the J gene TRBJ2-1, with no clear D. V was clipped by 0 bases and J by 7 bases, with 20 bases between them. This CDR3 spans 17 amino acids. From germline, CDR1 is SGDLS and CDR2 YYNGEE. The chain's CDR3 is CASSVASPTIQMNEQFF. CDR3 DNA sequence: TGTGCCAGCAGCGTAGCCTCCCCTACAATACAAATGAATGAGCAGTTCTTC.

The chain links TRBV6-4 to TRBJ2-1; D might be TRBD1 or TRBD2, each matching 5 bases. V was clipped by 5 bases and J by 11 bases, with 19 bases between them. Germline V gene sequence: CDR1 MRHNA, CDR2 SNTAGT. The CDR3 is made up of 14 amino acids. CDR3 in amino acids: CASSLWDPDRKQFF. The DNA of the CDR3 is TGTGCCAGCAGTCTCTGGGACCCCGATAGGAAGCAGTTCTTC.

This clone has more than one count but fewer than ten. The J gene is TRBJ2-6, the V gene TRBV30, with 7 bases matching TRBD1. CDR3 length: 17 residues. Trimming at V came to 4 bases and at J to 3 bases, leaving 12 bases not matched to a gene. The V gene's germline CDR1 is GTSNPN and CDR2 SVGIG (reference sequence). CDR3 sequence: CAWTIDRVSNGANVLTF. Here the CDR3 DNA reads TGTGCCTGGACGATCGACAGGGTCTCAAATGGGGCCAACGTCCTGACTTTC.

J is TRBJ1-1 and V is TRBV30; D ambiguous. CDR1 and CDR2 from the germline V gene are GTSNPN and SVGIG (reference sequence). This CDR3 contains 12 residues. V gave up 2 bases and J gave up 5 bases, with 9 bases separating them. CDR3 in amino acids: CAWSTRRTEAFF. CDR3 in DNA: TGTGCCTGGAGTACCCGACGGACTGAAGCTTTCTTT. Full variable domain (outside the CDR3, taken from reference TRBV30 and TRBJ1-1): SQTIHQWPATLVQPVGSPLSLECTVEGTSNPNLYWYRQAAGRGLQLLFYSVGIGQISSEVPQNLSASRPQDRQFILSSKKLLLSDSGFYLCAWSTRRTEAFFGQGTRLTVV.

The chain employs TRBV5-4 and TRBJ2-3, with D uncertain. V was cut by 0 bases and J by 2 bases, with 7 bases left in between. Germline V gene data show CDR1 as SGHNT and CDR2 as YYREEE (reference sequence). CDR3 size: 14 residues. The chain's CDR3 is CASSLVAYTDTQYF. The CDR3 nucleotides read TGTGCCAGCAGCTTGGTGGCCTACACAGATACGCAGTATTTT.

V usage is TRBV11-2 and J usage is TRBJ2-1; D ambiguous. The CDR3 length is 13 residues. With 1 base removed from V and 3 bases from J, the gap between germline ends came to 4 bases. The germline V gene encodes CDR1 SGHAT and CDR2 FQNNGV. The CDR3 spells CASSLANYNEQFF. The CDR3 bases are TGTGCCAGCAGCTTAGCGAACTACAATGAGCAGTTCTTC.

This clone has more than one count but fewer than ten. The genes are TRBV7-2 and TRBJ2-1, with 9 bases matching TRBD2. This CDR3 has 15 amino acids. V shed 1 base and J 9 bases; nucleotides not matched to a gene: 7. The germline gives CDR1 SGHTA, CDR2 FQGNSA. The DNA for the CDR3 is TGTGCCAGCAGCTTAGTCGCGGGGGGGCAGGGTGAGCAGTTCTTC. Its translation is CASSLVAGGQGEQFF.

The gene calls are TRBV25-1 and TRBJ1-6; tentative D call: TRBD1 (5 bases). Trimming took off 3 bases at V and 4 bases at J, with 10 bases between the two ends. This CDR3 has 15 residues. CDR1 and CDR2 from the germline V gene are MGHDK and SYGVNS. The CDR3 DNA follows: TGTGCCAGCAGTGATCAGGGACCATATAATTCACCCCTCCACTTT. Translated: CASSDQGPYNSPLHF.

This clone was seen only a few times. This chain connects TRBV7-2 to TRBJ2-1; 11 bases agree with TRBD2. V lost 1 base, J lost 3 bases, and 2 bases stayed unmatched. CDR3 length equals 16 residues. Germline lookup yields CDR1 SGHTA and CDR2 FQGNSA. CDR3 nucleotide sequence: TGTGCCAGCAGCTTAGTGCTAGCGGGAGGCTACAATGAGCAGTTCTTC. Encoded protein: CASSLVLAGGYNEQFF. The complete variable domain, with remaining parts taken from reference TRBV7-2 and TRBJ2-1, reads GAGVSQSPSNKVTEKGKDVELRCDPISGHTALYWYRQSLGQGLEFLIYFQGNSAPDKSGLPSDRFSAERTGGSVSTLTIQRTQQEDSAVYLCASSLVLAGGYNEQFFGPGTRLTVL.

CDR3 loop: CASKQADTQYF. In nucleotides, the CDR3 is TGTGCCAGCAAACAGGCCGATACGCAGTATTTT. The gene calls are TRBV6-5 and TRBJ2-3; weak D call: TRBD1 (5 bases). This CDR3 spans 11 amino acids. V gave up 7 bases and J gave up 6 bases, with 8 bases separating them. The V gene's germline CDR1 is MNHEY and CDR2 SVGAGI.

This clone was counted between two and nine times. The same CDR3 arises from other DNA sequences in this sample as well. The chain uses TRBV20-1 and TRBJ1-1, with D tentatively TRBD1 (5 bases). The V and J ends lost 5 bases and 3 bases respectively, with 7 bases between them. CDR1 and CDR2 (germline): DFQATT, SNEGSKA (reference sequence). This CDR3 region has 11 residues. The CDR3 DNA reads TGCAGTGCTCCGACAGACACTGAAGCTTTCTTT. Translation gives CSAPTDTEAFF.

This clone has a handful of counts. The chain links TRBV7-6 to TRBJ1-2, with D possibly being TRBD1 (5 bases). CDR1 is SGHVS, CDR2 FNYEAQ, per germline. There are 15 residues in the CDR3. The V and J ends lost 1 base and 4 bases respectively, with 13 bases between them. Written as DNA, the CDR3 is TGTGCCAGCAGCTTAGGGGCAGGGCACGGCTATGGCTACACCTTC. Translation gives CASSLGAGHGYGYTF.